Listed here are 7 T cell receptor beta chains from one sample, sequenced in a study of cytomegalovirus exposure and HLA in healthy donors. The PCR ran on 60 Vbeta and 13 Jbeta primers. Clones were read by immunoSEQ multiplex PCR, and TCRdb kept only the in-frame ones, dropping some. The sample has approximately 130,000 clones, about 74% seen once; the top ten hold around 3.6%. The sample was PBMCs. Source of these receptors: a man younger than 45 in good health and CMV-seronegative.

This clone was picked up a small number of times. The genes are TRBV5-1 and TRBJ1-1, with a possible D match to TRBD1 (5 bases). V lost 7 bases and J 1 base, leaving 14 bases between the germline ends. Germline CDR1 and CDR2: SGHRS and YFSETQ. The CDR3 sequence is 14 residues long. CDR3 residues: CASALEGPNTEAFF. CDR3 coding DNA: TGCGCCAGCGCCTTGGAGGGGCCGAACACTGAAGCTTTCTTT.

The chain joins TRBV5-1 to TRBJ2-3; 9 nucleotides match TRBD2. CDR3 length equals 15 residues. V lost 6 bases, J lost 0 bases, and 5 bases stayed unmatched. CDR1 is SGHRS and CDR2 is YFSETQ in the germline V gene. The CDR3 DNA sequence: TGCGCCAGCAAAATAGCGGGAGCTAGCACAGATACGCAGTATTTT. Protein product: CASKIAGASTDTQYF.

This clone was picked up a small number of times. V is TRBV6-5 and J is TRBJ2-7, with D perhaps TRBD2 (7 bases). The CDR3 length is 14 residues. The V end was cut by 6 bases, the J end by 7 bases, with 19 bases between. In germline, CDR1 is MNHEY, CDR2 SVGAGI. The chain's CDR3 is CASRGGLAQYEQYF. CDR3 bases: TGTGCCAGCAGGGGGGGGCTAGCACAATATGAGCAGTACTTC.

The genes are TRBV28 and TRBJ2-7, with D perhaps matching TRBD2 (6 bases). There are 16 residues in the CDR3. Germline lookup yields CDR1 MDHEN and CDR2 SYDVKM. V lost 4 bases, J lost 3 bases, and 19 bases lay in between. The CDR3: CASSSSRVAEYYEQYF. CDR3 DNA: TGTGCCAGCAGTTCGTCGAGGGTAGCGGAGTACTACGAGCAGTACTTC.

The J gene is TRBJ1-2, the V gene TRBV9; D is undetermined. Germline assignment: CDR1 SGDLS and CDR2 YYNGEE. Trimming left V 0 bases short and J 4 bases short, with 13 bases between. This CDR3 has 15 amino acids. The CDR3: CASSVDLNTPYGYTF. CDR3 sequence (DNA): TGTGCCAGCAGCGTAGACCTCAACACACCCTATGGCTACACCTTC.

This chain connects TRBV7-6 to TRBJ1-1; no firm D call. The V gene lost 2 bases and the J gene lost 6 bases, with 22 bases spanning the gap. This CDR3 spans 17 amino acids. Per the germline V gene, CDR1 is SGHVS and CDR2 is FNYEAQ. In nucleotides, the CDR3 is TGTGCCAGCAGCTTAAAAGGGAAGGCGGACCGGAGGGCTGAAGCTTTCTTT. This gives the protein CASSLKGKADRRAEAFF.

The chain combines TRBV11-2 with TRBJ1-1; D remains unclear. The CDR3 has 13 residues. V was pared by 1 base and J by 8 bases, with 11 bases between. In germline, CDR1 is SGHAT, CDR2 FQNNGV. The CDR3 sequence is CASSLGVSTEAFF. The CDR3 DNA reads TGTGCCAGCAGCTTAGGAGTATCGACAGAAGCTTTCTTT.